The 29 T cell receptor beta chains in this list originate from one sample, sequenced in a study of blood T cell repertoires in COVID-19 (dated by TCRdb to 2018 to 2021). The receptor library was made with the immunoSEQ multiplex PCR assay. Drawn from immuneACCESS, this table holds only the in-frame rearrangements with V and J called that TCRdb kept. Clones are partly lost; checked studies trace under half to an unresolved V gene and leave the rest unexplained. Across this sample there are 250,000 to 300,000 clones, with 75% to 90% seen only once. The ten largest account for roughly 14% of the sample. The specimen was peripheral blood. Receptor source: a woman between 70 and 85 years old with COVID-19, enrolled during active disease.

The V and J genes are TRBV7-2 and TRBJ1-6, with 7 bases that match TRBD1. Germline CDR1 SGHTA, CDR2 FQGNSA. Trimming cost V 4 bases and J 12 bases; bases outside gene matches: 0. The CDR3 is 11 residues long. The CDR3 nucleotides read TGTGCCAGCAGCTGGGACAGACCCCTCCACTTT. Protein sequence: CASSWDRPLHF.

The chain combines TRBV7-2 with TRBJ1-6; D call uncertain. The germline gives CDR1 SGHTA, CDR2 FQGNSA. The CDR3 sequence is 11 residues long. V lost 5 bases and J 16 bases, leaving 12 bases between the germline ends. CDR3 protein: CASSQDSPLHF. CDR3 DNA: TGTGCCAGCAGCCAAGACTCCCCGCTCCACTTT.

The CDR3 bases are TGTGCCGGTGGCAGGGGAGATGAAAAACTGTTTTTT. It is translated as CAGGRGDEKLFF. The chain combines TRBV2 with TRBJ1-4; possible D gene TRBD1, 6 bases. The CDR3 is 12 residues long. Germline CDR1 and CDR2: SNHLY and FYNNEI. V was pared by 11 bases and J by 6 bases, with 13 bases between.

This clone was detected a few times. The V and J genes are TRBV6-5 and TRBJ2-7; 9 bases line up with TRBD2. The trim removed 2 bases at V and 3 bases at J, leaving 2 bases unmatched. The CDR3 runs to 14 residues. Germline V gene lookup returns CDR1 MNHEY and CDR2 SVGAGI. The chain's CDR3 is CASSYGRGGYEQYF. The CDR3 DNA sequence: TGTGCCAGCAGTTACGGGCGGGGGGGCTACGAGCAGTACTTC.

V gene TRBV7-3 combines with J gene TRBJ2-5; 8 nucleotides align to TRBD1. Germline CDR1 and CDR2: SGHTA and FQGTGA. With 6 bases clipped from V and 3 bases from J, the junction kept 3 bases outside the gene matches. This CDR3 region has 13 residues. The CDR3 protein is CASRSDREETQYF. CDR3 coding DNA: TGTGCCAGCAGGTCGGACAGGGAAGAGACCCAGTACTTC.

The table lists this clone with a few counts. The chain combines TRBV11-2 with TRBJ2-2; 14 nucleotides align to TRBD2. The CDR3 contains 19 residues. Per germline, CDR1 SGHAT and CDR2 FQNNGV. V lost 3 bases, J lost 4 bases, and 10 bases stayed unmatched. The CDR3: CASSFVGTSGGGSTGELFF. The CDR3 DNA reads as TGTGCCAGCAGCTTCGTTGGGACTAGCGGGGGCGGAAGCACCGGGGAGCTGTTTTTT.

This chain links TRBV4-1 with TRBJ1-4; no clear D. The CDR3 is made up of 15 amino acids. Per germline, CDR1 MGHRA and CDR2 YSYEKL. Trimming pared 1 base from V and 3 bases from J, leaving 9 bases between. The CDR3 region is CASSQGPRANEKLFF. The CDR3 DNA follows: TGCGCCAGCAGCCAAGGCCCTCGAGCTAATGAAAAACTGTTTTTT.

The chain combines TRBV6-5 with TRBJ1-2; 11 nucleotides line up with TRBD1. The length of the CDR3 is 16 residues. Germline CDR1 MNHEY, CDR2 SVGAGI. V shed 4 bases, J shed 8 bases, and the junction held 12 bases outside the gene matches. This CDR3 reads CASSSLRGQGVGGYTF. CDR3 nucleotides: TGTGCCAGCAGTTCGCTTAGGGGACAGGGGGTTGGCGGCTACACCTTC.

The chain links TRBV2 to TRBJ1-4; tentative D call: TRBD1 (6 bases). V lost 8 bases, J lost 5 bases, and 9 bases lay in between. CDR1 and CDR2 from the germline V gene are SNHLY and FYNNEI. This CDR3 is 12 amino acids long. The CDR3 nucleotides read TGTGCCAGCGGACAGATGAATGAAAAACTGTTTTTT. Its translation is CASGQMNEKLFF.

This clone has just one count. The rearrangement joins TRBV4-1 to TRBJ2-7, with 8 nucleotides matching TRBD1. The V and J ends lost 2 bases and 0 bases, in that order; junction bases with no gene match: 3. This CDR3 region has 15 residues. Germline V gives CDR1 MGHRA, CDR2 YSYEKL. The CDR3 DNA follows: TGCGCCAGCAGCCAACCCGGACAGGGCTCCTACGAGCAGTACTTC. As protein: CASSQPGQGSYEQYF.

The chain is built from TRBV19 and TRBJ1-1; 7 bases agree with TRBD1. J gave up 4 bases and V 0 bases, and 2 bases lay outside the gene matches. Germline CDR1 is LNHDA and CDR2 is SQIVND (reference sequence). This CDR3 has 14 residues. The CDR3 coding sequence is TGTGCCAGTAGTATAGATCCAGGGGGCACTGAAGCTTTCTTT. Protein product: CASSIDPGGTEAFF.

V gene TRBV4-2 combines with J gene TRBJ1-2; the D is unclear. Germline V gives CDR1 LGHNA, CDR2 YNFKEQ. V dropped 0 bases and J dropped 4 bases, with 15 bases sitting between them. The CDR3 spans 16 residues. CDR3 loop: CASSQDWLGGLYGYTF. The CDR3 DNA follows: TGTGCCAGCAGCCAAGATTGGTTAGGCGGACTCTATGGCTACACCTTC.

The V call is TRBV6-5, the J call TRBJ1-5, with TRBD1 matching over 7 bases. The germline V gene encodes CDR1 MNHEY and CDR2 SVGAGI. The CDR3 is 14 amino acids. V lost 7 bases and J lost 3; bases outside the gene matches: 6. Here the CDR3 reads CASTAGTDNQPQHF. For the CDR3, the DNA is TGTGCCAGCACCGCCGGGACAGACAATCAGCCCCAGCATTTT.

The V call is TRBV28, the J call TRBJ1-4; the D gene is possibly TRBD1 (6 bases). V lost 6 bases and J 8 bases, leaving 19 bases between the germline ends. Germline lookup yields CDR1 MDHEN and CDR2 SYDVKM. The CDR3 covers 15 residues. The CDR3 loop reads CASSRPTGGGEKLFF. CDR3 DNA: TGTGCCAGCAGCCGGCCGACAGGTGGAGGCGAAAAACTGTTTTTT.

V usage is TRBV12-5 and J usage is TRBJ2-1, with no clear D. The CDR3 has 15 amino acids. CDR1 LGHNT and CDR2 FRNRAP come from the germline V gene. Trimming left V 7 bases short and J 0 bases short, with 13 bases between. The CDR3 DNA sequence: TGTGCTAGTGCCTCGAGAGTCGACTCCTACAATGAGCAGTTCTTC. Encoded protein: CASASRVDSYNEQFF.

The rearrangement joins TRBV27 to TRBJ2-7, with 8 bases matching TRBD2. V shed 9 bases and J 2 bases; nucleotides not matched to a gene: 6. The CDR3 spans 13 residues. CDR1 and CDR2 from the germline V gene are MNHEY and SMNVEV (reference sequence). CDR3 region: CASKRGGPYEQYF. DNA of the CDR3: TGTGCCAGTAAACGCGGGGGGCCCTACGAGCAGTACTTC.

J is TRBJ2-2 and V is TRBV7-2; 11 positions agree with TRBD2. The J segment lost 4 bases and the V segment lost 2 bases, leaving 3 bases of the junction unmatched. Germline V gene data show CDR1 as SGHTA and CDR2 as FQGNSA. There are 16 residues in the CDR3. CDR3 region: CASSLHLAGGTGELFF. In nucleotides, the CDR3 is TGTGCCAGCAGCTTACATCTAGCGGGGGGCACCGGGGAGCTGTTTTTT.

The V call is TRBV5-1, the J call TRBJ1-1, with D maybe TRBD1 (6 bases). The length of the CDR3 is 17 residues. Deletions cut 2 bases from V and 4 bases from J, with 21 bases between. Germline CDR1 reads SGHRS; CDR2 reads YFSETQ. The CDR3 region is CASSLRRGGAGGTEAFF. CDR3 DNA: TGCGCCAGCAGCTTACGCAGAGGGGGGGCCGGGGGCACTGAAGCTTTCTTT.

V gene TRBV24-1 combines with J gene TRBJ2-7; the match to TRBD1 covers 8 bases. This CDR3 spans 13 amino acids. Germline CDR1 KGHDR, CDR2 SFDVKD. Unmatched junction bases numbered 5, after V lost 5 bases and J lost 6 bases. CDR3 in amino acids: CATSARGLAEQYF. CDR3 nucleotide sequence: TGTGCCACCAGTGCCAGGGGGCTTGCCGAGCAGTACTTC.

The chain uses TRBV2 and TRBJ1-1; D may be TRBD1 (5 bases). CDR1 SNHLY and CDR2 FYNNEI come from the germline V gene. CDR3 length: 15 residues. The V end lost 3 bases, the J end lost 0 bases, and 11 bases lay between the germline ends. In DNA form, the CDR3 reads TGTGCCAGCAGTGACCCTGCAGGGTTGAACACTGAAGCTTTCTTT. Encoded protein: CASSDPAGLNTEAFF. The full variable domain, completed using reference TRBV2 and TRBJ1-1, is EPEVTQTPSHQVTQMGQEVILRCVPISNHLYFYWYRQILGQKVEFLVSFYNNEISEKSEIFDDQFSVERPDGSNFTLKIRSTKLEDSAMYFCASSDPAGLNTEAFFGQGTRLTVV.

The CDR3 loop reads CASSANPGQVATNEKLFF. In nucleotides, the CDR3 is TGTGCCAGCAGCGCCAATCCGGGACAAGTTGCAACTAATGAAAAACTGTTTTTT. The gene calls are TRBV7-9 and TRBJ1-4, with D maybe TRBD1 (6 bases). Trimming removed 5 bases from V and 0 bases from J, with 19 bases in between. Germline V gene data show CDR1 as SEHNR and CDR2 as FQNEAQ (reference sequence). CDR3 length: 18 amino acids.

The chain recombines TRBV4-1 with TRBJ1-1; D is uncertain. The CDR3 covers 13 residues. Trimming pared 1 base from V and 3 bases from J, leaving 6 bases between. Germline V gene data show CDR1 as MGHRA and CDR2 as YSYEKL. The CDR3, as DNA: TGCGCCAGCAGCCAAGGGCCAGACACTGAAGCTTTCTTT. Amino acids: CASSQGPDTEAFF.

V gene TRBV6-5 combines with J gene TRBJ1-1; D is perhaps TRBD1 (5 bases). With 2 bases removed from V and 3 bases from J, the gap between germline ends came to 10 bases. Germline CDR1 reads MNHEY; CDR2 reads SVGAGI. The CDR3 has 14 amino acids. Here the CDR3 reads CASSYKGPYTEAFF. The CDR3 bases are TGTGCCAGCAGTTACAAGGGGCCCTACACTGAAGCTTTCTTT.

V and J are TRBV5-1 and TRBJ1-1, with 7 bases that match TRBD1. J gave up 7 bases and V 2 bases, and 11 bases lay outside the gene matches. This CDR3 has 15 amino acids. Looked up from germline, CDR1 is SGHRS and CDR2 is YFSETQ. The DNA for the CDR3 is TGCGCCAGCAGCTTATTACTTGGATGGGACAGTGAAGCTTTCTTT. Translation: CASSLLLGWDSEAFF.

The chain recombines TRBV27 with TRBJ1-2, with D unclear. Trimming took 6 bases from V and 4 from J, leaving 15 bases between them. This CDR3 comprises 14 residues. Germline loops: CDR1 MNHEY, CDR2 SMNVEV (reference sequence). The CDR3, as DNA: TGTGCCAGCAGACCCCTTGAGGATCGCTATGGCTACACCTTC. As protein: CASRPLEDRYGYTF.

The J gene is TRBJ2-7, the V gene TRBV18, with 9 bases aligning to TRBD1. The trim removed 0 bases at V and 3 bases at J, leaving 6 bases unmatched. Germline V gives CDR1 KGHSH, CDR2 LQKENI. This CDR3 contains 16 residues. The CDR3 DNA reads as TGTGCCAGCTCACCACCTTGGGGACAGGGTAACTACGAGCAGTACTTC. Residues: CASSPPWGQGNYEQYF. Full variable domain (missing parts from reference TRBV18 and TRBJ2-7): NAGVMQNPRHLVRRRGQEARLRCSPMKGHSHVYWYRQLPEEGLKFMVYLQKENIIDESGMPKERFSAEFPKEGPSILRIQQVVRGDSAAYFCASSPPWGQGNYEQYFGPGTRLTVT.

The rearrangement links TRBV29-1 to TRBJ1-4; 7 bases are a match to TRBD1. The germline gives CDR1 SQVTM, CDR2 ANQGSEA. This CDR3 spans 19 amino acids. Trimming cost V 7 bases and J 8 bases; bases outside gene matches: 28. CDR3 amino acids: CSALSLQGLSGPSMEKLFF. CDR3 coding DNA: TGCAGCGCCCTATCCTTACAGGGGCTCTCGGGACCGTCTATGGAAAAACTGTTTTTT.

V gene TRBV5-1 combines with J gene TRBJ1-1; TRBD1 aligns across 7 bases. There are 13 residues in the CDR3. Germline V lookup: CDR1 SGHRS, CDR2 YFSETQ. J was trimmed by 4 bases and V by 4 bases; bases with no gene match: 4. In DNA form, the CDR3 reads TGCGCCAGCAGCCCTTCAGGGGGCACTGAAGCTTTCTTT. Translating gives CASSPSGGTEAFF.

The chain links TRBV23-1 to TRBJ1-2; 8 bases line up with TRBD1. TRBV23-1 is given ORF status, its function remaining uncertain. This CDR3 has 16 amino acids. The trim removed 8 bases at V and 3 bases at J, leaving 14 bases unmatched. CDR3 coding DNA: TGCGCCAGCCCCTCCCGAGGACAGGGAGGCCACTATGGCTACACCTTC. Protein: CASPSRGQGGHYGYTF.